One and the same sample provided the 27 T cell receptor beta chains below, sequenced in a study of early T cells in non-severe SARS-CoV-2 infection. TCRdb re-analysed the 5' RACE reads in MiXCR, keeping a single row per CDR3 protein. The table has about 83,000 distinct CDR3 sequences, approximately 13% seen once; the top ten hold about 1.4%. Sequencing used whole blood. The receptors were sampled from an adult who was a healthcare worker with PCR-confirmed SARS-CoV-2 infection or an uninfected control (not recorded which).

This sequence joins TRBV7-3 and TRBJ1-2, with 10 positions matching TRBD1. CDR3 length equals 14 residues. Germline V gene lookup returns CDR1 SGHTA and CDR2 FQGTGA. The V gene end was trimmed by 5 bases and the J gene end by 6 bases; junction bases not matched to a gene: 6. In nucleotides, the CDR3 is TGTGCCAGCAGCCGACAGGGGGCTAGGGATGGCTACACCTTC. Protein: CASSRQGARDGYTF.

This clonotype appeared a few times. The chain joins TRBV20-1 to TRBJ2-3; D call uncertain. V was cut by 5 bases and J by 6 bases, with 24 bases left in between. The CDR3 runs 16 residues. Germline lookup yields CDR1 DFQATT and CDR2 SNEGSKA (reference sequence). CDR3 in DNA: TGCAGTGCTGGACCACCTCGGGCCACCGGTGAGGATACGCAGTATTTT. Translation: CSAGPPRATGEDTQYF.

This sequence joins TRBV29-1 and TRBJ2-1; D possibly corresponds to TRBD2 (6 bases). Deletions cut 4 bases from V and 7 bases from J, with 17 bases between. This CDR3 spans 14 amino acids. Germline lookup yields CDR1 SQVTM and CDR2 ANQGSEA. For the CDR3, the DNA is TGCAGCGTTGTTACTACCCGGGGGTTGAATGAGCAGTTCTTC. Protein product: CSVVTTRGLNEQFF.

This clonotype appeared a few times. The CDR3 DNA reads as TGCGCCAGCTGGGACGGCACTAACTATGGCTACACCTTC. Protein product: CASWDGTNYGYTF. V usage is TRBV5-1 and J usage is TRBJ1-2; TRBD1 might be the D (5 bases). Germline V gene lookup returns CDR1 SGHRS and CDR2 YFSETQ. This CDR3 has 13 residues. The V end was cut by 7 bases, the J end by 0 bases, with 10 bases between.

This clonotype has more than one count but fewer than ten. The chain uses TRBV25-1 and TRBJ2-1, with TRBD1 matching 8 bases. CDR1 and CDR2 (germline): MGHDK, SYGVNS. Trimming took 1 base from V and 0 from J; bases not matched to a gene: 14. The CDR3 is 20 residues long. The CDR3 sequence: CASSESRGQGPISSYNEQFF. As DNA, the CDR3 is TGTGCCAGCAGTGAATCTCGAGGACAGGGCCCTATTAGCTCCTACAATGAGCAGTTCTTC.

For this clonotype: The conserved final phenylalanine or tryptophan is absent from the CDR3, which likely points to a read error. The limits of the CDR3 on the DNA are not certain, so only TCRdb's listed CDR3 is given. V is TRBV12-2 and J is TRBJ2-3; the D call in the table, TRBD2, was not verified against the DNA. TRBV12-2 is given as a pseudogene. The CDR3 spans 20 residues, counting both ends. CDR3 loop: CASRLNGLAGGITSTDTQYY.

This clonotype has more than one count but fewer than ten. The chain combines TRBV7-2 with TRBJ2-7; 9 bases align to TRBD1. Germline V gene lookup returns CDR1 SGHTA and CDR2 FQGNSA. The CDR3 is 14 residues long. V lost 3 bases, J lost 5 bases, and 5 bases stayed unmatched. The CDR3 spells CASSFGQGSDEQYF. In nucleotides, the CDR3 is TGTGCCAGCAGCTTTGGACAGGGGAGCGACGAGCAGTACTTC.

This clonotype was seen a handful of times. The V call is TRBV10-1, the J call TRBJ2-1; possibly TRBD1 for D (6 bases). CDR1 WNHNN and CDR2 SYGVQD come from the germline V gene (reference sequence). V was clipped by 6 bases and J by 1 base, with 22 bases between them. This CDR3 has 18 residues. CDR3 residues: CASSRDKTGVRSYNEQFF. In DNA, the CDR3 is TGCGCCAGCAGCCGGGACAAAACAGGCGTTAGGTCCTACAATGAGCAGTTCTTC.

The chain has TRBV6-1 and TRBJ2-5, with unresolved D. Germline CDR1 and CDR2: MNHNS and SASEGT. V was shortened by 0 bases and J by 8 bases, with 13 bases between the two germline ends. This CDR3 is 14 amino acids long. CDR3 in amino acids: CASSEAVSQLTQYF. The DNA for the CDR3 is TGTGCCAGCAGTGAAGCGGTGTCCCAACTCACCCAGTACTTC.

The sample holds many counts of this clonotype. The chain uses TRBV6-6 and TRBJ1-1; D not certain. Germline V lookup: CDR1 MNHNY, CDR2 SVGAGI (reference sequence). V lost 11 bases to trimming and J lost 6 bases, with 25 bases between them. The CDR3 spans 15 residues. In DNA form, the CDR3 reads TGTGCCGTGGGCAGGAAGAATCAGCCACCCCCTGAAGCTTTCTTT. Encoded protein: CAVGRKNQPPPEAFF.

The J gene is TRBJ2-3, the V gene TRBV5-1, with a weak D call TRBD2 (6 bases). Trimming stripped 0 bases from V and 6 bases from J, with 11 bases between. Germline values: CDR1 SGHRS, CDR2 YFSETQ. The CDR3 has 14 amino acids. The CDR3 DNA follows: TGCGCCAGCAGCTTGGTCGGGGGTGGCGATACGCAGTATTTT. Amino acid sequence: CASSLVGGGDTQYF.

V and J are TRBV10-2 and TRBJ1-1; D is unresolved. CDR3 length: 13 residues. Trimming left V 6 bases short and J 0 bases short, with 8 bases between. CDR1 is WSHSY and CDR2 is SAAADI in the germline V gene. This CDR3 is CASSRPMNTEAFF. The DNA for the CDR3 is TGCGCCAGCAGCCGCCCTATGAACACTGAAGCTTTCTTT.

The chain joins TRBV6-5 to TRBJ2-3, with D perhaps being TRBD1 or TRBD2 (5 bases each). V dropped 4 bases and J dropped 1 base, with 9 bases sitting between them. This CDR3 spans 14 amino acids. The germline V gene encodes CDR1 MNHEY and CDR2 SVGAGI. In DNA, the CDR3 is TGTGCCAGCAGTTGGAGAGGGGGCACAGATACGCAGTATTTT. Its translation is CASSWRGGTDTQYF.

This chain joins TRBV10-3 and TRBJ2-6, with 9 nucleotides matching TRBD1. The V gene end was trimmed by 4 bases and the J gene end by 1 base; junction bases not matched to a gene: 11. Germline V gene lookup returns CDR1 ENHRY and CDR2 SYGVKD. The CDR3 covers 19 residues. DNA of the CDR3: TGTGCCATCAGTGGTCAGAGGACAGGGGTCTCTTCTGGGGCCAACGTCCTGACTTTC. It yields the protein CAISGQRTGVSSGANVLTF.

V usage is TRBV5-6 and J usage is TRBJ2-1; 8 bases are a match to TRBD2. Germline-derived CDR1 and CDR2 are SGHDT and YYEEEE. Trimming took 0 bases from V and 9 from J; bases not matched to a gene: 8. This CDR3 is built from 15 residues. The CDR3 DNA sequence: TGTGCCAGCAGCTTGGCTGTACTAGCGGAGGGTGAGCAGTTCTTC. The encoded protein is CASSLAVLAEGEQFF.

This clonotype has a count of ten or more. The chain joins TRBV11-3 to TRBJ1-1; 9 nucleotides line up with TRBD1. J lost 7 bases, V lost 4 bases, and 4 bases had no gene match. The germline V gene encodes CDR1 SGHNT and CDR2 YENEEA. The CDR3 is made up of 13 amino acids. Here the CDR3 DNA reads TGTGCCAGCAGCTCGGGACAGGGTGGTGAAGCTTTCTTT. Its protein product is CASSSGQGGEAFF.

This clonotype was counted many times. The V and J genes are TRBV11-1 and TRBJ2-7; a weak D match, TRBD1 (6 bases). The CDR3 spans 16 residues. Germline V gene lookup returns CDR1 SGHAT and CDR2 FQDESV (reference sequence). V gave up 4 bases and J gave up 3 bases, with 19 bases separating them. CDR3 bases: TGTGCCAGCAGCTCCCATTTGGGGGCGATTGACTACGAGCAGTACTTC. This encodes CASSSHLGAIDYEQYF.

This clonotype was detected ten times or more. The V call is TRBV2, the J call TRBJ2-3; unclear D gene. CDR1 and CDR2 from the germline V gene are SNHLY and FYNNEI. The CDR3 totals 13 residues. Trimming took off 5 bases at V and 3 bases at J, with 9 bases between the two ends. The CDR3 DNA reads as TGTGCCAGCAGTCAGGACGTAACAGATACGCAGTATTTT. Residues: CASSQDVTDTQYF.

This chain connects TRBV11-3 to TRBJ2-1; the D call may be TRBD1 or TRBD2 (5 bases each). With 0 bases removed from V and 4 bases from J, the gap between germline ends came to 19 bases. CDR1 and CDR2 (germline): SGHNT, YENEEA. The CDR3 has 18 residues. The CDR3 sequence is CASSLDRLGVSSYNEQFF. As DNA, the CDR3 is TGTGCCAGCAGCTTAGACCGCCTGGGGGTCTCCTCGTACAATGAGCAGTTCTTC.

This clonotype was seen many times. The chain joins TRBV12-3 or TRBV12-4 to TRBJ2-7; D not resolved. The CDR3 loop spans 12 amino acids. The V end lost 6 bases, the J end lost 7 bases, and 13 bases lay between the germline ends. CDR3 in DNA: TGTGCCAGCAGCCTTTATAATTGGGAGCAGTACTTC. As protein: CASSLYNWEQYF.

This clonotype was seen at least ten times. The rearrangement uses TRBV7-3 and TRBJ1-6; unclear D gene. The germline V and J ends were trimmed by 4 bases and 8 bases, with 9 bases remaining between them. The CDR3 covers 13 residues. Germline V gene data show CDR1 as SGHTA and CDR2 as FQGTGA. The CDR3 DNA is TGTGCCAGCAGCTCCATCCCCGATTCACCCCTCCACTTT. Its translation is CASSSIPDSPLHF.

This clonotype has ten or more counts. V usage is TRBV5-4 and J usage is TRBJ2-5; D assignment may be TRBD1 or TRBD2 (5 bases each). This CDR3 is 15 amino acids long. Trimming shortened V by 2 bases and J by 2 bases, and 13 bases separated the two germline ends. CDR1 is SGHNT, CDR2 YYREEE, per germline (reference sequence). The CDR3 DNA reads as TGTGCCAGCAGCTTAGGGGACCGAGAGCAAGAGACCCAGTACTTC. Translation gives CASSLGDREQETQYF.

This clonotype was found many times. The final CDR3 position lacks the conserved phenylalanine or tryptophan, pointing to a likely read error. CDR3 protein: CASSLSSGGEQFV. The CDR3 DNA is TGTGCCAGCAGTTTGTCTAGCGGGGGAGAGCAGTTCGTC. The V and J genes are TRBV6-2 or TRBV6-3 and TRBJ2-1; 10 nucleotides line up with TRBD2. CDR3 length equals 13 residues. CDR1 and CDR2 (germline): MNHEY, SVGEGT. Trimming cost V 4 bases and J 10 bases; bases outside gene matches: 4.

The rearrangement links TRBV7-9 to TRBJ1-1, with D possibly being TRBD1 (6 bases). The germline V gene encodes CDR1 SEHNR and CDR2 FQNEAQ (reference sequence). V lost 0 bases and J lost 5, with 16 bases in between. The CDR3 is made up of 16 amino acids. This chain's CDR3 is CASSLARSGQGTEAFF. DNA for the CDR3: TGTGCCAGCAGCTTAGCGAGGTCAGGGCAGGGGACTGAAGCTTTCTTT.

This rearrangement joins TRBV7-2 to TRBJ1-2; 7 nucleotides match TRBD1. The CDR3 loop spans 12 amino acids. Per germline, CDR1 SGHTA and CDR2 FQGNSA. V was clipped by 5 bases and J by 7 bases; unmatched bases: 4. CDR3 DNA: TGTGCCAGCAGCGTACAGGGGAGTGGCTACACCTTC. Encoded protein: CASSVQGSGYTF.

This clonotype came up a few times. The chain couples TRBV29-1 to TRBJ2-5; possible D gene TRBD2, 6 bases. Germline V gene sequence: CDR1 SQVTM, CDR2 ANQGSEA. The CDR3 length is 13 residues. V was trimmed by 3 bases and J by 5 bases, leaving 13 bases between them. This chain's CDR3 is CSVDLSRGETQYF. As DNA, the CDR3 is TGCAGCGTTGATTTGTCTCGGGGGGAGACCCAGTACTTC.

At least ten counts were recorded for this clonotype. The rearrangement uses TRBV7-2 and TRBJ2-1, with D possibly matching TRBD1 (5 bases). V was shortened by 6 bases and J by 10 bases, with 10 bases between the two germline ends. CDR1 SGHTA and CDR2 FQGNSA come from the germline V gene. The CDR3 is 11 residues long. CDR3 sequence (DNA): TGTGCCAGCAGACGGACAAAGGAGCAGTTCTTC. Translation gives CASRRTKEQFF. The variable domain in full, completed from reference TRBV7-2 and TRBJ2-1, reads GAGVSQSPSNKVTEKGKDVELRCDPISGHTALYWYRQSLGQGLEFLIYFQGNSAPDKSGLPSDRFSAERTGGSVSTLTIQRTQQEDSAVYLCASRRTKEQFFGPGTRLTVL.